This section outlines one T cell receptor beta chain sequence together with its context. Trimming at V came to 0 bases and at J to 3 bases, leaving 5 bases not matched to a gene. Per the germline V gene, CDR1 is SEHNR and CDR2 is FQNEAQ (reference sequence). The CDR3 is 17 amino acids. As defined, naive CD8 cells were CD45RO-negative and positively selected for CCR7, with terminally differentiated effector memory CD45RA+ cells excluded. The sample originates from a study of shared clonotypes between healthy human individuals. The method was immunoSEQ multiplex PCR; TCRdb's version includes in-frame clones alone and lacks a portion of them. The data show 800,000 to 950,000 clones, with around 96% seen just once and under 0.3% held by the top ten.

Sequencing was performed on naive CD8+ T cells sorted from blood. The TCR comes from a man under 40 in good health. This chain joins TRBV7-9 and TRBJ2-7; 13 bases match TRBD2. The DNA for the CDR3 is TGTGCCAGCAGCTTAGCCAGAGGACTAGCGGGAGACTACGAGCAGTACTTC. It is translated as CASSLARGLAGDYEQYF.